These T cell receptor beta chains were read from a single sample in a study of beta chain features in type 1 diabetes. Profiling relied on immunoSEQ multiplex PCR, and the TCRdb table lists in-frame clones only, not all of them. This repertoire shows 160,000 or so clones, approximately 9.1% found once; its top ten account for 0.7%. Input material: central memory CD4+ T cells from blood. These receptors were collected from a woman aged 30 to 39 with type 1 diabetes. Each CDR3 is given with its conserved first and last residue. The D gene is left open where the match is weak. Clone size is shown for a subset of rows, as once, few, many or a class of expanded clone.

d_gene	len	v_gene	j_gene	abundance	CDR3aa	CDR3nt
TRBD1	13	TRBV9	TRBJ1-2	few	CASSDRGVYGYTF	TGTGCCAGCAGTGACAGGGGAGTATATGGCTACACCTTC
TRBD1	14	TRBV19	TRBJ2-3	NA	CASKDRGETDTQYF	TGTGCCAGCAAGGACAGGGGGGAAACAGATACGCAGTATTTT
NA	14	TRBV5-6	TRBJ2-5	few	CASSLAGRAETQYF	TGTGCCAGCAGCTTGGCCGGCAGGGCAGAGACCCAGTACTTC
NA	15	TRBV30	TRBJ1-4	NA	CAWREGRVTNEKLFF	TGTGCCTGGAGAGAGGGGAGGGTCACTAATGAAAAACTGTTTTTT
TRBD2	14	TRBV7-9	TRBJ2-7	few	CASSPWLAGREQYF	TGTGCCAGCAGCCCCTGGCTAGCGGGGCGGGAGCAGTACTTC
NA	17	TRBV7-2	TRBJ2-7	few	CASSLVGFKAGHYEQYF	TGTGCCAGCAGCTTAGTCGGTTTTAAAGCGGGCCACTACGAGCAGTACTTC
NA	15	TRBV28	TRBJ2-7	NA	CASSLFGLGIYEQYF	TGTGCCAGCAGTTTATTCGGGCTCGGGATTTACGAGCAGTACTTC
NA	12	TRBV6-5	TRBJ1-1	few	CASSGEYTEAFF	TGTGCCAGCAGCGGGGAGTACACTGAAGCTTTCTTT
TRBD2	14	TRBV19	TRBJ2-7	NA	CASRGLAGDSEQYF	TGTGCCAGTAGAGGACTAGCGGGAGATTCCGAGCAGTACTTC
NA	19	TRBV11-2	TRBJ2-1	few	CASSLDPGSALSSYNEQFF	TGTGCCAGCAGCTTAGATCCAGGCTCGGCGCTAAGCTCCTACAATGAGCAGTTCTTC
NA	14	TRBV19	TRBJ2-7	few	CASSNGGSSYEQYF	TGTGCCAGTAGTAATGGGGGCAGCTCCTACGAGCAGTACTTC
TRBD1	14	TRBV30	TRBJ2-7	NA	CAWSVQGVSYEQYF	TGTGCCTGGAGTGTCCAGGGGGTCTCCTACGAGCAGTACTTC
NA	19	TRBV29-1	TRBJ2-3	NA	CSVLLLRGGNRGTTDTQYF	TGCAGCGTTTTGCTCTTACGGGGAGGGAACAGGGGGACCACAGATACGCAGTATTTT
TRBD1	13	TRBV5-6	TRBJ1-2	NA	CASSLRAGGGYTF	TGTGCCAGCAGCTTGAGGGCAGGGGGAGGCTACACCTTC
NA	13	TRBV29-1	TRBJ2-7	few	CSVGGPSSSEQYF	TGCAGCGTCGGGGGGCCCTCTTCTTCAGAGCAGTACTTC
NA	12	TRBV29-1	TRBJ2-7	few	CSVVGGGDEQYF	TGCAGCGTTGTGGGGGGAGGCGACGAGCAGTACTTC
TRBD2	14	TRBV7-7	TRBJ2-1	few	CASSLEAGGAEQFF	TGTGCTAGCAGCTTAGAAGCGGGAGGCGCTGAGCAGTTCTTC
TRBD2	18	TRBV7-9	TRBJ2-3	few	CASSHSGTSGDFTDTQYF	TGTGCCAGCAGCCACTCAGGGACTAGCGGAGATTTCACAGATACGCAGTATTTT
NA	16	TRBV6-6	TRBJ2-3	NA	CASRRLASGSTDTQYF	TGTGCCAGCAGGCGGTTGGCGAGCGGAAGCACAGATACGCAGTATTTT
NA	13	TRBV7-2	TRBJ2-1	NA	CASSFDGGPEQFF	TGTGCCAGCAGCTTCGATGGGGGCCCTGAGCAGTTCTTC
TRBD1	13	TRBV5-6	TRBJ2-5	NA	CASSLQGQETQYF	TGTGCCAGCAGCTTACAGGGGCAAGAGACCCAGTACTTC
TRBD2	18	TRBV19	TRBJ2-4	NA	CASSRGLAGVRAKNIQYF	TGTGCCAGTAGCCGGGGACTAGCGGGAGTACGGGCCAAAAACATTCAGTACTTC
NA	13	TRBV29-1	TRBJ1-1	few	CSVDRGAGTEAFF	TGCAGCGTTGATCGGGGGGCTGGCACTGAAGCTTTCTTT
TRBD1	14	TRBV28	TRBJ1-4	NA	CASRSTGVGEKLFF	TGTGCCAGCAGGTCGACAGGGGTGGGTGAAAAACTGTTTTTT
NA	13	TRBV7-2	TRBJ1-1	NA	CASSLQGYTEAFF	TGTGCCAGCAGCTTACAGGGCTACACTGAAGCTTTCTTT
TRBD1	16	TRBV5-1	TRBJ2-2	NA	CASRHTVDRATGELFF	TGCGCCAGCAGGCACACCGTGGACAGGGCGACCGGGGAGCTGTTTTTT
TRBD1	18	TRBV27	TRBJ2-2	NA	CASSPQTTGGSATGELFF	TGTGCCAGCAGTCCTCAAACTACAGGGGGATCTGCCACCGGGGAGCTGTTTTTT
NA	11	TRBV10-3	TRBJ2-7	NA	CAITNSYEQYF	TGTGCCATCACCAACAGCTACGAGCAGTACTTC
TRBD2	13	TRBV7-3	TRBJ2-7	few	CASSPTSGSEQYF	TGTGCCAGCAGCCCTACTAGCGGGAGCGAGCAGTACTTC
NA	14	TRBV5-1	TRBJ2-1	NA	CASSLAGGGNEQFF	TGCGCCAGCAGCTTGGCCGGGGGTGGGAATGAGCAGTTCTTC
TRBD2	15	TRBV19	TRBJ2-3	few	CASRRLAPSTDTQYF	TGTGCCAGTAGACGACTAGCCCCTAGCACAGATACGCAGTATTTT
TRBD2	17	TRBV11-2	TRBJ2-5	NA	CASSSGKTSGSSETQYF	TGTGCCAGCAGCTCGGGGAAGACTAGCGGGAGTAGTGAGACCCAGTACTTC
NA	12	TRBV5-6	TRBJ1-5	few	CASSLRDQPQHF	TGTGCCAGCAGCTTGCGAGATCAGCCCCAGCATTTT
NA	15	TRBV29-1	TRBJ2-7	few	CSVEGPGTGLYEQYF	TGCAGCGTTGAAGGCCCCGGAACAGGGTTGTACGAGCAGTACTTC
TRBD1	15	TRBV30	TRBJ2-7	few	CAWSVRQGYSYEQYF	TGTGCCTGGAGTGTACGACAGGGATATTCCTACGAGCAGTACTTC
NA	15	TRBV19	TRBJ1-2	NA	CASSIIDARGNGYTF	TGTGCCAGTAGTATTATCGACGCGCGGGGCAATGGCTACACCTTC
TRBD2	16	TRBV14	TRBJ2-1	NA	CASSLLAELTYNEQFF	TGTGCCAGCAGCCTACTAGCGGAACTTACCTACAATGAGCAGTTCTTC
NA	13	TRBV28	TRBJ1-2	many	CAGSDSPGGGYTF	TGTGCCGGCTCGGACTCTCCTGGCGGAGGCTACACCTTC
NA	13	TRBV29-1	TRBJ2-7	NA	CSVENRHEGEQYF	TGCAGCGTTGAAAACAGGCACGAAGGGGAGCAGTACTTC
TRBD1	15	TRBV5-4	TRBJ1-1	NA	CASSFPTGKNAEAFF	TGTGCCAGCAGCTTCCCGACAGGGAAGAATGCTGAAGCTTTCTTT
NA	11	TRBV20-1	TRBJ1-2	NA	CSVPGNYGYTF	TGCAGTGTACCAGGGAACTATGGCTACACCTTC
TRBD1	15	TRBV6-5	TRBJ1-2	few	CASRRGQGKDYGYTF	TGTGCCAGCAGGAGAGGACAGGGGAAGGACTATGGCTACACCTTC
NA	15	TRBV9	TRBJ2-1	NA	CASSVDVPLGDEQFF	TGTGCCAGCAGCGTAGATGTCCCTTTAGGGGATGAGCAGTTCTTC
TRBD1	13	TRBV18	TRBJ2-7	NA	CASSRSGGNEQYF	TGTGCCAGCTCACGGTCAGGGGGCAACGAGCAGTACTTC
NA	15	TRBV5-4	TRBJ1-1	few	CASSLAPGWNTEAFF	TGTGCCAGCAGCTTGGCCCCCGGGTGGAACACTGAAGCTTTCTTT
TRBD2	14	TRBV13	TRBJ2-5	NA	CASSVGTIRETQYF	TGTGCCAGCAGCGTCGGGACTATCAGGGAGACCCAGTACTTC
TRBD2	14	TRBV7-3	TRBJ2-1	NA	CASRRASGDNEQFF	TGTGCCAGCAGGAGGGCTAGCGGGGACAATGAGCAGTTCTTC
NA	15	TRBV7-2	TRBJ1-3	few	CASSLGWGGGNTIYF	TGTGCCAGCAGCCTAGGATGGGGCGGTGGAAACACCATATATTTT
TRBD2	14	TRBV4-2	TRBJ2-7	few	CASSHLSGRNEQYF	TGTGCCAGCAGCCACCTTAGCGGGAGGAACGAGCAGTACTTC